The sequence of this T cell receptor beta chain was determined in a study of cytomegalovirus exposure and HLA in healthy donors. As regards this clone: Its target is not known.

Vbeta (60) and Jbeta (13) primers were used in the PCR. Only in-frame clones appear in the TCRdb table, and some are missing; sequencing was by immunoSEQ multiplex PCR. Of more than 90,000 clones detected, around 78% appear once; the ten largest clones hold approximately 0.56%. Study-level results: Presence/absence analyses rested on an assumption that sequencing depth was roughly uniform across donors. TCR beta V segments were, for the most part, productive about 87% or about 30% of the time in an earlier analysis.

The TCR originated in a young man in good health and CMV-seronegative. The sequenced sample consisted of PBMCs.

The DNA for the CDR3 is TGTGCCAGTAGTATAGACCGGACAGGGGGGTATGGCTACACCTTC. Residues: CASSIDRTGGYGYTF. V gene TRBV19 combines with J gene TRBJ1-2; 10 bases line up with TRBD1. With 0 bases clipped from V and 5 bases from J, the junction kept 3 bases outside the gene matches. The CDR3 covers 15 residues. Germline-derived CDR1 and CDR2 are LNHDA and SQIVND (reference sequence).